These 25 T cell receptor beta chains originate from one sample sequenced in a study of shared clonotypes between healthy human individuals. The method was immunoSEQ multiplex PCR; TCRdb's version includes in-frame clones alone and lacks a portion of them. Seen here are 1.6 million or so clones, around 97% observed once, and the top ten hold approximately 1%. The sequencing input was naive CD4+ T cells sorted from blood. Subset defined: CD45RA+ positively selected. The receptors shown here come from a young man in good health.

V and J are TRBV29-1 and TRBJ2-1; tentative D call: TRBD2 (5 bases). The V gene's germline CDR1 is SQVTM and CDR2 ANQGSEA. The CDR3 contains 13 residues. Between the trimmed V and J ends, which lost 3 bases and 6 bases, there was a span of 12 bases. The CDR3 here is CSVELTRGNEQFF. CDR3 coding DNA: TGCAGCGTTGAGCTTACTAGAGGCAATGAGCAGTTCTTC.

The chain combines TRBV5-1 with TRBJ2-3, with D possibly called TRBD1 or TRBD2 (6 bases each). The germline V and J ends were trimmed by 5 bases and 5 bases, with 18 bases remaining between them. The CDR3 consists of 15 residues. Germline values: CDR1 SGHRS, CDR2 YFSETQ. CDR3 DNA sequence: TGCGCCAGCAGACCCAGCCGGGGGCGGGGAGATACGCAGTATTTT. Translating it yields CASRPSRGRGDTQYF. The variable domain in full, with the rest retrieved from reference TRBV5-1 and TRBJ2-3, is KAGVTQTPRYLIKTRGQQVTLSCSPISGHRSVSWYQQTPGQGLQFLFEYFSETQRNKGNFPGRFSGRQFSNSRSEMNVSTLELGDSALYLCASRPSRGRGDTQYFGPGTRLTVL.

This chain links TRBV30 with TRBJ1-2; a possible D gene is TRBD1 (6 bases). Germline CDR1 GTSNPN, CDR2 SVGIG (reference sequence). The CDR3 is made up of 11 amino acids. V was pared by 2 bases and J by 7 bases, with 8 bases between. The chain's CDR3 is CAWSYRAGYTF. The CDR3 nucleotides read TGTGCCTGGAGTTACAGGGCTGGCTACACCTTC.

The V call is TRBV10-2, the J call TRBJ2-7; 12 positions match TRBD2. Germline V gene lookup returns CDR1 WSHSY and CDR2 SAAADI. The junction had 4 bases not matched to a gene; V was cut back by 7 bases and J by 3 bases. This CDR3 is 14 amino acids long. In DNA, the CDR3 is TGCGCCAGCACCCTGACTAGCGGGGGCTACGAGCAGTACTTC. Amino acid sequence: CASTLTSGGYEQYF.

CDR3 sequence (DNA): TGTGCCAGCAGCCCCCGGGACAGGGGCCTTGTCGGGGAGCTGTTTTTT. Its translation: CASSPRDRGLVGELFF. V gene TRBV5-4 combines with J gene TRBJ2-2; 10 nucleotides align to TRBD1. The CDR3 runs 16 residues. CDR1 and CDR2 from the germline V gene are SGHNT and YYREEE (reference sequence). V was clipped by 4 bases and J by 7 bases; unmatched bases: 10. The entire variable domain, with the rest obtained from reference TRBV5-4 and TRBJ2-2, is as follows: ETGVTQSPTHLIKTRGQQVTLRCSSQSGHNTVSWYQQALGQGPQFIFQYYREEENGRGNFPPRFSGLQFPNYSSELNVNALELDDSALYLCASSPRDRGLVGELFFGEGSRLTVL.

V usage is TRBV9 and J usage is TRBJ1-1; 9 bases are a match to TRBD1. With 3 bases clipped from V and 1 base from J, the junction kept 10 bases outside the gene matches. Germline V CDR1 and CDR2: SGDLS, YYNGEE. This CDR3 spans 17 amino acids. The CDR3 loop is CASSATSGQGWNTEAFF. The CDR3 coding sequence is TGTGCCAGCAGCGCTACCTCCGGACAGGGGTGGAACACTGAAGCTTTCTTT.

The chain couples TRBV10-3 to TRBJ2-4; D possibly matches TRBD1 or TRBD2 (5 bases each). Germline V gene data show CDR1 as ENHRY and CDR2 as SYGVKD. The V end was cut by 2 bases, the J end by 7 bases, with 15 bases between. The CDR3 has 15 residues. The CDR3 loop reads CAISEPGTQGNIQYF. CDR3 sequence (DNA): TGTGCCATCAGTGAGCCCGGGACCCAGGGTAACATTCAGTACTTC.

J is TRBJ1-5 and V is TRBV7-9; 10 bases line up with TRBD1. The CDR3 contains 15 residues. Trimming removed 5 bases from V and 4 bases from J; junction bases left unmatched: 5. The V gene's germline CDR1 is SEHNR and CDR2 FQNEAQ (reference sequence). In DNA form, the CDR3 reads TGTGCCAGCAGCCCTGACAGGGGGCCGAATCAGCCCCAGCATTTT. Residues: CASSPDRGPNQPQHF.

The chain combines TRBV28 with TRBJ1-1; D gene uncertain. This CDR3 is 16 amino acids long. CDR1 and CDR2 (germline): MDHEN, SYDVKM. V lost 5 bases and J 5 bases, leaving 21 bases between the germline ends. CDR3 amino acids: CASSMRPKGAETEAFF. The CDR3 region has the DNA TGTGCCAGCAGTATGAGGCCAAAGGGTGCAGAGACTGAAGCTTTCTTT.

The chain combines TRBV11-2 with TRBJ2-7; the D gene could be TRBD1 or TRBD2 (5 bases each). The CDR3 is made up of 14 amino acids. Germline assignment: CDR1 SGHAT and CDR2 FQNNGV. Trimming stripped 0 bases from V and 6 bases from J, with 12 bases between. The CDR3 is CASSLERGRPEQYF. DNA of the CDR3: TGTGCCAGCAGCTTAGAGAGGGGACGGCCCGAGCAGTACTTC.

This clone was counted once. This chain links TRBV28 with TRBJ2-2, with D perhaps matching TRBD1 (6 bases). The germline CDR1 and CDR2 sequences are MDHEN and SYDVKM. CDR3 length: 18 residues. V lost 6 bases and J 7 bases, leaving 27 bases between the germline ends. The DNA of the CDR3 is TGTGCCAGCAGCGGCTTGGGACAAAAAACGGATCGGATCGGGGAGCTGTTTTTT. Amino acids: CASSGLGQKTDRIGELFF. Using reference TRBV28 and TRBJ2-2 for the parts outside the CDR3, the full variable domain is DVKVTQSSRYLVKRTGEKVFLECVQDMDHENMFWYRQDPGLGLRLIYFSYDVKMKEKGDIPEGYSVSREKKERFSLILESASTNQTSMYLCASSGLGQKTDRIGELFFGEGSRLTVL.

J is TRBJ1-3 and V is TRBV6-5, with unresolved D. V was shortened by 10 bases and J by 0 bases, with 13 bases between the two germline ends. Germline lookup yields CDR1 MNHEY and CDR2 SVGAGI. This CDR3 contains 14 residues. The chain's CDR3 is CATRPGTSGNTIYF. The CDR3 bases are TGTGCCACCCGCCCAGGCACCTCTGGAAACACCATATATTTT.

Regarding this clone: This CDR3 is also generated by other DNA sequences in the sample. The chain combines TRBV7-2 with TRBJ1-5, with 7 bases lining up with TRBD1. This CDR3 spans 14 amino acids. CDR1 is SGHTA, CDR2 FQGNSA, per germline. The V and J ends lost 3 bases and 3 bases, in that order; junction bases with no gene match: 2. The CDR3 region is CASSLGQPNQPQHF. CDR3 sequence (DNA): TGTGCCAGCAGCTTGGGACAGCCCAATCAGCCCCAGCATTTT.

This chain joins TRBV2 and TRBJ2-5; 7 bases align to TRBD2. The length of the CDR3 is 14 residues. The trim removed 7 bases at V and 2 bases at J, leaving 7 bases unmatched. From germline, CDR1 is SNHLY and CDR2 FYNNEI. CDR3 region: CASTARGGQETQYF. In DNA form, the CDR3 reads TGTGCCAGCACCGCGCGGGGAGGGCAAGAGACCCAGTACTTC.

The V call is TRBV21-1, the J call TRBJ1-1. TRBV21-1 is a recognized pseudogene. The CDR3 consists of 17 residues. The CDR3 loop is CASSKAQKGEWNTEAFF. In DNA, the CDR3 is TGTGCCAGCAGCAAAGCGCAAAAGGGAGAATGGAACACTGAAGCTTTCTTT.

This clone appeared a few times. The V gene is TRBV5-1, the J gene TRBJ1-5, with a possible D match to TRBD1 (5 bases). CDR1 and CDR2 from the germline V gene are SGHRS and YFSETQ. The V gene lost 2 bases and the J gene lost 2 bases, with 11 bases spanning the gap. This CDR3 is built from 15 residues. Here the CDR3 reads CASSFDGGGNQPQHF. Here the CDR3 DNA reads TGCGCCAGCAGCTTCGACGGGGGAGGCAATCAGCCCCAGCATTTT.

The chain joins TRBV9 to TRBJ2-7; 7 nucleotides line up with TRBD2. Per germline, CDR1 SGDLS and CDR2 YYNGEE. Losses at the gene ends were 0 bases for V and 2 bases for J; bases not matched to a gene: 5. This CDR3 is built from 15 residues. CDR3 in amino acids: CASSVATGLAYEQYF. The CDR3 DNA reads as TGTGCCAGCAGCGTAGCTACCGGACTAGCCTACGAGCAGTACTTC.

This chain uses TRBV27 with TRBJ1-2; TRBD1 might be the D (5 bases). There are 14 residues in the CDR3. The V and J ends lost 1 base and 8 bases respectively, with 14 bases between them. CDR1 is MNHEY and CDR2 is SMNVEV in the germline V gene (reference sequence). The CDR3 DNA reads as TGTGCCAGCAGTTTATTAGGGTTTAGGGGAGGCTACACCTTC. As protein: CASSLLGFRGGYTF.

The genes are TRBV2 and TRBJ2-1; TRBD2 aligns across 14 bases. This CDR3 spans 17 amino acids. Looked up from germline, CDR1 is SNHLY and CDR2 is FYNNEI. V gave up 5 bases and J gave up 9 bases; unmatched junction bases: 12. CDR3 in amino acids: CASSLVSGTSGRGEQFF. The DNA of the CDR3 is TGTGCCAGCAGTCTCGTAAGCGGGACTAGCGGGAGAGGTGAGCAGTTCTTC. Variable domain in full (rest from reference TRBV2 and TRBJ2-1): EPEVTQTPSHQVTQMGQEVILRCVPISNHLYFYWYRQILGQKVEFLVSFYNNEISEKSEIFDDQFSVERPDGSNFTLKIRSTKLEDSAMYFCASSLVSGTSGRGEQFFGPGTRLTVL.

The rearrangement uses TRBV12-5 and TRBJ2-7; 9 bases line up with TRBD1. The ends lost 1 base at V and 3 bases at J; junction bases unmatched: 19. The CDR3 extends over 20 amino acids. Germline V gene sequence: CDR1 LGHNT, CDR2 FRNRAP. This CDR3 is CASGLAILRPGRTGDYEQYF. In nucleotides, the CDR3 is TGTGCTAGTGGTTTGGCCATACTAAGACCCGGTAGGACAGGGGACTACGAGCAGTACTTC.

V and J are TRBV15 and TRBJ2-3; the D call may be TRBD1 or TRBD2 (6 bases each). The CDR3 loop spans 13 amino acids. Deletions cut 5 bases from V and 9 bases from J, with 15 bases between. The germline V gene has CDR1 LNHNV and CDR2 YYDKDF (reference sequence). CDR3 sequence: CATSGGQGRTQYF. The DNA for the CDR3 is TGTGCCACCAGCGGGGGGCAAGGGCGGACGCAGTATTTT.

The gene calls are TRBV5-4 and TRBJ2-1, with 7 bases identical to TRBD2. Germline trimming cut 4 bases from V and 0 bases from J; bases unmatched to any gene: 1. This CDR3 has 14 amino acids. Germline CDR1 reads SGHNT; CDR2 reads YYREEE (reference sequence). The CDR3 DNA follows: TGTGCCAGCAGCCGGGACTACTCCTACAATGAGCAGTTCTTC. This translates into CASSRDYSYNEQFF. The whole variable domain, filled in from reference TRBV5-4 and TRBJ2-1, reads ETGVTQSPTHLIKTRGQQVTLRCSSQSGHNTVSWYQQALGQGPQFIFQYYREEENGRGNFPPRFSGLQFPNYSSELNVNALELDDSALYLCASSRDYSYNEQFFGPGTRLTVL.

The chain recombines TRBV25-1 with TRBJ2-7; no firm D call. V lost 2 bases, J lost 7 bases, and 9 bases lay in between. The CDR3 covers 12 residues. Germline CDR1 is MGHDK and CDR2 is SYGVNS. The CDR3, as DNA: TGTGCCAGCAGTGAAGAACCTTGGGAGCAGTACTTC. Translation gives CASSEEPWEQYF.

V gene TRBV6-6 combines with J gene TRBJ2-3; D remains ambiguous. The CDR3 extends over 16 amino acids. CDR1 and CDR2 from the germline V gene are MNHNY and SVGAGI (reference sequence). Trimming shortened V by 0 bases and J by 3 bases, and 13 bases separated the two germline ends. CDR3 in DNA: TGTGCCAGCAGTTACTCCGTAGCTTACTTGACAGATACGCAGTATTTT. Protein sequence: CASSYSVAYLTDTQYF.

In the case of this clone: The same CDR3 is also encoded by other DNA sequences in this sample. The V call is TRBV2, the J call TRBJ1-5, with D perhaps TRBD1 (5 bases). Germline CDR1 and CDR2: SNHLY and FYNNEI. V gave up 6 bases and J gave up 0 bases, with 6 bases separating them. The CDR3 length is 13 residues. The CDR3 region is CASRGDSNQPQHF. In nucleotides, the CDR3 is TGTGCCAGCAGAGGGGATAGCAATCAGCCCCAGCATTTT.